Listed here are 2 T cell receptor beta chains from one sample, sequenced in a study of control samples from healthy donors and cancer patients. Produced via immunoSEQ multiplex PCR; TCRdb's table is partial and in-frame only. The sample records 350,000 to 450,000 clones, about nine tenths being singletons. What was sequenced was PBMCs. The receptors were gathered from a man in his forties with head and neck cancer.

The chain recombines TRBV25-1 with TRBJ2-2; D unresolved. Trimming took 4 bases from V and 4 from J, leaving 16 bases between them. The germline V gene has CDR1 MGHDK and CDR2 SYGVNS. The CDR3 spans 16 residues. CDR3 nucleotides: TGTGCCAGCAGTGCTCAAGTCGGTAAAAGCACCGGGGAGCTGTTTTTT. It codes for CASSAQVGKSTGELFF.

This clone occurred once. V usage is TRBV5-1 and J usage is TRBJ1-5, with TRBD1 identical over 10 bases. With 2 bases clipped from V and 5 bases from J, the junction kept 4 bases outside the gene matches. Germline CDR1 and CDR2: SGHRS and YFSETQ. The CDR3 runs 15 residues. Here the CDR3 DNA reads TGCGCCAGCAGCTTTGGGACAGGGGAAGATCAGCCCCAGCATTTT. Its translation is CASSFGTGEDQPQHF.